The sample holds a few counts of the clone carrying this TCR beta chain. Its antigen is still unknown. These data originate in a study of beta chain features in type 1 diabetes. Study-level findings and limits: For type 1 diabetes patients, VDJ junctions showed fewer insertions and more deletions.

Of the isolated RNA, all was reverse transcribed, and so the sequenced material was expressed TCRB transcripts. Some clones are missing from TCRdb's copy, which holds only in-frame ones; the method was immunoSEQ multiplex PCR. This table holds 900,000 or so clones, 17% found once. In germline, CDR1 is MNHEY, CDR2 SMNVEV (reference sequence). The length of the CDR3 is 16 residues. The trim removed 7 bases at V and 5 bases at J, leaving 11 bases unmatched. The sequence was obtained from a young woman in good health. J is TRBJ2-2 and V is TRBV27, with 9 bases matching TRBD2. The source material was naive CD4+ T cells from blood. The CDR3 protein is CASTNAGGQGTGELFF. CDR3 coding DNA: TGTGCCAGCACTAACGCGGGAGGGCAGGGTACCGGGGAGCTGTTTTTT.